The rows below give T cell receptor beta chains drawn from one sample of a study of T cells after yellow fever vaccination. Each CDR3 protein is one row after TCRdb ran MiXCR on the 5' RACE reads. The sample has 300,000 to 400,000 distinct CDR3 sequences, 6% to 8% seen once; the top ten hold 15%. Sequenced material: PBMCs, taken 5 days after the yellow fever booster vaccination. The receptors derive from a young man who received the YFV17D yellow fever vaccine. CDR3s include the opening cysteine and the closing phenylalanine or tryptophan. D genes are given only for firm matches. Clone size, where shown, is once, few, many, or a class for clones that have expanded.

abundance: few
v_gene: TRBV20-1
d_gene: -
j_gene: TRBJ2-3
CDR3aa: CSARRGGSETDTQYF
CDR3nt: TGCAGTGCTAGACGAGGGGGGAGTGAGACAGATACGCAGTATTTT

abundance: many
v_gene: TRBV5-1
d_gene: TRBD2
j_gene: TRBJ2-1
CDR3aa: CASTSGGSSYNEQFF
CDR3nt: TGCGCCAGCACCTCCGGCGGGAGCTCCTACAATGAGCAGTTCTTC

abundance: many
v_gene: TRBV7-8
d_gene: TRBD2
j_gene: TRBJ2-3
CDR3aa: CASTGRLAGGRTDTQYF
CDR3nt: TGTGCCAGCACCGGACGACTAGCGGGAGGACGCACAGATACGCAGTATTTT

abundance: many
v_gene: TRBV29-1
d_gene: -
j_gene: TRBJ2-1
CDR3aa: CSVGGVGLNEQFF
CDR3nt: TGCAGCGTTGGGGGGGTAGGTTTGAATGAGCAGTTCTTC

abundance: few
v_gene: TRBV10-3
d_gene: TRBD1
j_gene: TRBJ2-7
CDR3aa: CATGDSPYEQYF
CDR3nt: TGTGCCACCGGGGACAGTCCCTACGAGCAGTACTTC

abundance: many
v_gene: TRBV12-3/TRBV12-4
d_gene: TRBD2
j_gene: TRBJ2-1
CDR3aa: CASSLRGGTYNEQFF
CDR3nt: TGTGCCAGCAGTTTACGGGGGGGTACCTACAATGAGCAGTTCTTC

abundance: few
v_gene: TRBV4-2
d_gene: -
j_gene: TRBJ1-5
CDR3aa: CASSLLSQGDQPQHF
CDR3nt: TGTGCCAGCAGCCTCCTCTCTCAGGGCGATCAGCCCCAGCATTTT

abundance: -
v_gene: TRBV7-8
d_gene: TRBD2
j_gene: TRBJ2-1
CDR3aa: CASSTRTGGSRDEQFF
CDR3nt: TGTGCCAGCAGCACCCGTACCGGCGGGAGTAGGGATGAGCAGTTCTTC

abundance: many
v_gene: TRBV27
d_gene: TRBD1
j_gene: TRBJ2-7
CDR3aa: CASSQSGTGSYEQYF
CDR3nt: TGTGCCAGCAGTCAGTCCGGGACAGGGTCCTACGAGCAGTACTTC

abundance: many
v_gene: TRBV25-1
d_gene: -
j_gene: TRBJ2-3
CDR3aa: CASSSSVPPTDTQYF
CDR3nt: TGTGCCAGCAGCTCTAGCGTCCCACCCACAGATACGCAGTATTTT

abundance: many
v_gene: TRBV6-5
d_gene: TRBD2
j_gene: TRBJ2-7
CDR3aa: CASSYSAPGTIPYEQYF
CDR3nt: TGTGCCAGCAGTTACTCGGCCCCCGGGACTATTCCCTACGAGCAGTACTTC

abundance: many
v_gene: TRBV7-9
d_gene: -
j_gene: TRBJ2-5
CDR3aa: CASSQTYREGETQYF
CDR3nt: TGTGCCAGCAGCCAAACTTACCGGGAAGGGGAGACCCAGTACTTC

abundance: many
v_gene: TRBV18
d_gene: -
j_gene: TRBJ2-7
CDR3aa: CASSPSSTGGDEQYF
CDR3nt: TGTGCCAGCTCACCGTCAAGTACGGGGGGCGACGAGCAGTACTTC

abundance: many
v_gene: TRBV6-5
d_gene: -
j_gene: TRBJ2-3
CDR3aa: CASSYSSIRAPRDTQYF
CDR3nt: TGTGCCAGCAGTTACTCGAGTATCCGGGCCCCCCGGGATACGCAGTATTTT

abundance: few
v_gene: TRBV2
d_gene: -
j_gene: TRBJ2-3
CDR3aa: CASSEVGGGTDTQYF
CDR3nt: TGTGCCAGCAGTGAAGTGGGTGGGGGCACAGATACGCAGTATTTT

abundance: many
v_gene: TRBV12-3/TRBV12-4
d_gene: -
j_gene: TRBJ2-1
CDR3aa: CASRPAGGDNEQFF
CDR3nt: TGTGCCAGCAGGCCGGCGGGCGGGGACAATGAGCAGTTCTTC

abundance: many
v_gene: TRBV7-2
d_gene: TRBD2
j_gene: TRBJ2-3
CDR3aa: CASRLAGGVNTQYF
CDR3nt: TGTGCCAGCCGGCTAGCGGGAGGTGTGAATACGCAGTATTTT

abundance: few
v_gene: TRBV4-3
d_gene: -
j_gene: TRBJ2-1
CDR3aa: CASSQDGWGTSYNEQFF
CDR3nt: TGCGCCAGCAGCCAAGATGGTTGGGGAACCTCCTACAATGAGCAGTTCTTC

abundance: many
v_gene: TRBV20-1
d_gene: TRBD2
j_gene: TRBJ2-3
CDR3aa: CSASHGVAGSTDTQYF
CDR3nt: TGCAGTGCTAGCCACGGGGTAGCGGGTAGCACAGATACGCAGTATTTT

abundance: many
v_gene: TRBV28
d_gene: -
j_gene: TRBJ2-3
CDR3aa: CASSLGAVGNNRGADTQYF
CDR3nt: TGTGCCAGCAGTTTAGGTGCGGTCGGAAACAACCGTGGGGCAGATACGCAGTATTTT

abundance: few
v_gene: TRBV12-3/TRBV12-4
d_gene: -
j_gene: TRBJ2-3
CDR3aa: CASSHRATGDADTQYF
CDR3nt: TGTGCCAGCAGTCACCGGGCTACAGGCGACGCAGATACGCAGTATTTT

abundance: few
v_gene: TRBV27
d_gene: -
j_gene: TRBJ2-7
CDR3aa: CASSVTSHLYEQYF
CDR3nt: TGTGCCAGCAGCGTTACTAGCCACCTCTACGAGCAGTACTTC

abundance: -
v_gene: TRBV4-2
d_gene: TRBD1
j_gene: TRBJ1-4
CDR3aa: CASSHRGRDRGEKLFF
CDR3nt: TGTGCCAGCAGCCACAGGGGCCGGGACAGGGGTGAAAAACTGTTTTTT

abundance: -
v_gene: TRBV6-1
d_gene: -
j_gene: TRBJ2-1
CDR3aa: CASRTWGVGTGTHNEQFF
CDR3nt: TGTGCCAGCAGGACTTGGGGCGTAGGGACTGGGACACACAATGAGCAGTTCTTC

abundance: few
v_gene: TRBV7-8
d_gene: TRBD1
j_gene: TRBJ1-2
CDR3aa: CASSLAPGGSLGDGYTF
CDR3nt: TGTGCCAGCAGCTTGGCCCCAGGGGGTTCCCTAGGGGATGGCTACACCTTC

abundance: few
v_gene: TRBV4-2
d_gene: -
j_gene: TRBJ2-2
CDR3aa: CASSQDLTGRTGELFF
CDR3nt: TGTGCCAGCAGCCAAGACCTGACAGGCCGCACCGGGGAGCTGTTTTTT

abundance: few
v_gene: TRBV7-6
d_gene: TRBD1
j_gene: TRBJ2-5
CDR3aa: CASDRVQETQYF
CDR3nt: TGTGCCAGCGACAGGGTACAAGAGACCCAGTACTTC

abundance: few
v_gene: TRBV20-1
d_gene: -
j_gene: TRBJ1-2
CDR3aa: CSARGPVYGYTF
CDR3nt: TGCAGTGCCAGGGGACCGGTTTATGGCTACACCTTC

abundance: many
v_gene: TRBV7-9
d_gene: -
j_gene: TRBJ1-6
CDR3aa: CASSLSSNNSPLHF
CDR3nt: TGTGCCAGCAGCTTATCCTCTAATAATTCACCCCTCCACTTT

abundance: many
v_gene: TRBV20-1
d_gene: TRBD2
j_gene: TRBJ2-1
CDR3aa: CSATPGVAGPNNEQFF
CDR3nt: TGCAGTGCTACCCCGGGGGTAGCGGGACCGAACAATGAGCAGTTCTTC

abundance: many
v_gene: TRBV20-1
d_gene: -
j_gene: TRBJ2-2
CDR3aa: CSARSRGGTGELFF
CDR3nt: TGCAGTGCTAGAAGTAGGGGCGGAACCGGGGAGCTGTTTTTT

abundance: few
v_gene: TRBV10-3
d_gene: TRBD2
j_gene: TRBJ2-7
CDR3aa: CAISELAGGPYEQYF
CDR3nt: TGTGCCATCAGTGAGCTAGCGGGAGGGCCTTACGAGCAGTACTTC

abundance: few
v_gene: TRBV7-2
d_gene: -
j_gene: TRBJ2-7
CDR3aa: CASSFIGEQYF
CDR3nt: TGTGCCAGCAGCTTTATCGGCGAGCAGTACTTC

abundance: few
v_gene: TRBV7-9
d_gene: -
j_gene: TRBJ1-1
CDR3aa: CASSFADRENTEAFF
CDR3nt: TGTGCCAGCAGCTTCGCTGACAGAGAGAACACTGAAGCTTTCTTT

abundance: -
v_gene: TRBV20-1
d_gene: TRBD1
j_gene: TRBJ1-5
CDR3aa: CSAGGRGTDQPQHF
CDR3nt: TGCAGTGCTGGAGGGAGAGGGACAGATCAGCCCCAGCATTTT

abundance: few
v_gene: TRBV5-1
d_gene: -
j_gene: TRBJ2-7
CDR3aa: CASSLAPVGGGEQYF
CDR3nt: TGCGCCAGCAGCTTGGCCCCCGTGGGTGGCGGCGAGCAGTACTTC

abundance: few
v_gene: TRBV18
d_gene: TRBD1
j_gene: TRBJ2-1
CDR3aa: CASSPREPGQRNNEQFF
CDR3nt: TGTGCCAGCTCTCCCCGGGAACCGGGACAGCGTAACAATGAGCAGTTCTTC

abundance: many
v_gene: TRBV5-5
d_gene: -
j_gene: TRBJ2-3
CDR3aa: CASSLGTVTDTQYF
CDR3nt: TGTGCCAGCAGCTTGGGGACAGTCACAGATACGCAGTATTTT

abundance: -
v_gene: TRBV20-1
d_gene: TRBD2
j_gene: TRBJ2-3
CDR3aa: CSATQRQTSGSDTQYF
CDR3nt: TGCAGTGCTACACAAAGGCAGACTAGCGGGAGCGATACGCAGTATTTT

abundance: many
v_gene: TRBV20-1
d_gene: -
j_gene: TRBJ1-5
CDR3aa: CSARLGDRGNQPQHF
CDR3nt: TGCAGTGCTAGACTGGGGGATCGTGGTAATCAGCCCCAGCATTTT

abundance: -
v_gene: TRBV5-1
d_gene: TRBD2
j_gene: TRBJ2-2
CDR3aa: CASSLPSGRTHHTGELFF
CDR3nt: TGCGCCAGCAGCTTGCCTAGCGGGAGGACGCACCACACCGGGGAGCTGTTTTTT

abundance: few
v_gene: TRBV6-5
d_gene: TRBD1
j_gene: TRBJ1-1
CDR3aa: CASSYDRRQGTEAFF
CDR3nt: TGTGCCAGCAGTTACGACCGGAGACAGGGGACTGAAGCTTTCTTT

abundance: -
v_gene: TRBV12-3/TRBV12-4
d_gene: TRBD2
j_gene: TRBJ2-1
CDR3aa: CASSFNSGVGNEQFF
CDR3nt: TGTGCCAGCAGTTTCAATAGCGGGGTTGGTAATGAGCAGTTCTTC

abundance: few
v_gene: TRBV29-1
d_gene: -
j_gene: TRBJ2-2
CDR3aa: CSVLESGANTGELFF
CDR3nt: TGCAGCGTCCTGGAATCGGGCGCGAACACCGGGGAGCTGTTTTTT

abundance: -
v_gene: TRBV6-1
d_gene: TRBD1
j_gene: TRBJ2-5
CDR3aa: CASSDRQGRETQYF
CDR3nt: TGTGCCAGCAGTGACCGACAGGGGAGGGAGACCCAGTACTTC

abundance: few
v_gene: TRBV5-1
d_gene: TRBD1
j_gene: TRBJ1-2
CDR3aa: CASRPGQGAAYGYTF
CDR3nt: TGCGCCAGCAGACCAGGACAGGGGGCCGCCTATGGCTACACCTTC

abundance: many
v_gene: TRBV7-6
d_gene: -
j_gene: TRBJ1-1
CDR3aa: CASSPPPTNTEAFF
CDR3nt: TGTGCCAGCAGCCCCCCTCCGACGAACACTGAAGCTTTCTTT

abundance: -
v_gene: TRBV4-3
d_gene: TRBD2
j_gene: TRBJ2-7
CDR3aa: CASSRGGGVSYEQYF
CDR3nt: TGCGCCAGCAGCCGGGGGGGGGGAGTGAGCTACGAGCAGTACTTC

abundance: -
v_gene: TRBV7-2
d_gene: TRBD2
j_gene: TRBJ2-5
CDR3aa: CASSLWTSQETQYF
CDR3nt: TGTGCCAGCAGCCTCTGGACTAGCCAAGAGACCCAGTACTTC

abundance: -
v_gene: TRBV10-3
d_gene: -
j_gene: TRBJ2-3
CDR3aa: CAISKAREADTQYF
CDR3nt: TGTGCCATCAGTAAAGCGCGAGAGGCAGATACGCAGTATTTT

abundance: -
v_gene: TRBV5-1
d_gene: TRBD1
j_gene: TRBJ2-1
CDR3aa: CASSVTGRAGDEQFF
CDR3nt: TGCGCCAGCAGCGTGACAGGGCGCGCCGGTGATGAGCAGTTCTTC